This entry is about one TCR beta chain. Its target is unknown. This sample is part of a study of identical twins. The CDR3 is 15 residues long. V lost 0 bases and J lost 8; bases outside the gene matches: 8. Germline-derived CDR1 and CDR2 are SGHTA and FQGNSA. TCRdb reprocessed the 5' RACE reads with MiXCR, giving one entry per CDR3 protein. The data contain 500,000 to 550,000 distinct CDR3 sequences, about 20% of them singletons. Study-wide findings and caveats: Twins shared out-of-frame alpha sequences with excess low generation probability. The study drew conclusions from cross-sectional statistical analysis, not from following the same donors.

These data were also filed under a second study, of yellow fever vaccine responses in identical twins.

Sequenced sample: CD4+ T cells sorted from blood. This sequence joins TRBV7-2 and TRBJ1-1, with TRBD1 matching 8 bases. The sequence was collected from a woman aged 18-29 years in good health. The CDR3 spells CASSLALDRATEAFF. The CDR3 bases are TGTGCCAGCAGCTTAGCATTGGACAGGGCTACGGAAGCTTTCTTT.